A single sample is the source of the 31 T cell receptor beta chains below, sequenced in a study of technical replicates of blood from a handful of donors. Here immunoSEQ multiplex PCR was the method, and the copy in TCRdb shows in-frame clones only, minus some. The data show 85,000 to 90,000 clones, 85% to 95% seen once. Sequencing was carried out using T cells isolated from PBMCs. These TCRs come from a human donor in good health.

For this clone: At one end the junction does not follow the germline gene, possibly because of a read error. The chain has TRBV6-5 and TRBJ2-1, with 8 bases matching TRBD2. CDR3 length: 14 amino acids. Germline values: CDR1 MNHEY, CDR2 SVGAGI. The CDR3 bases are TGTGCCAGCCGTCCCGGGGGGGACGTTGGGGAGAGTCTCTTC. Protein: CASRPGGDVGESLF.

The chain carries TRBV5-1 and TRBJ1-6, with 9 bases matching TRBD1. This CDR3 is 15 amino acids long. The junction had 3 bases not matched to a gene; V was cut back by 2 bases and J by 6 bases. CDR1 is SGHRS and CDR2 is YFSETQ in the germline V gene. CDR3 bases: TGCGCCAGCAGCTTACAGGGGGCGGGTAATTCACCCCTCCACTTT. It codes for CASSLQGAGNSPLHF.

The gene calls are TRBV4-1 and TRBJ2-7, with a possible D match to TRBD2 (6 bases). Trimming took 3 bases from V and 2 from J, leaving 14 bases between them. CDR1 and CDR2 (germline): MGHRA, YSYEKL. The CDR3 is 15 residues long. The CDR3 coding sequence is TGCGCCAGCAGCCAGTCCGGGACGGGAGCCTACGAGCAGTACTTC. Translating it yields CASSQSGTGAYEQYF.

In DNA form, the CDR3 reads TGCGCCAGCAGCCGACGAGCTAGCGGGAGGACCACAGATACGCAGTATTTT. Its protein is CASSRRASGRTTDTQYF. The V gene is TRBV4-1, the J gene TRBJ2-3; TRBD2 matches 11 bases. The CDR3 contains 17 residues. J was trimmed by 2 bases and V by 4 bases; bases with no gene match: 8. Germline CDR1 MGHRA, CDR2 YSYEKL.

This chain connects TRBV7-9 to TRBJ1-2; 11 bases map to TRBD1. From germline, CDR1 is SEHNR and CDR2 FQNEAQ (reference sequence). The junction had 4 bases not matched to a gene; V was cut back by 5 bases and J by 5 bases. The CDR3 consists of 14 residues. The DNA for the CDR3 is TGTGCCAGCAGCCTGGGACAGGGGGTTTATGGCTACACCTTC. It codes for CASSLGQGVYGYTF.

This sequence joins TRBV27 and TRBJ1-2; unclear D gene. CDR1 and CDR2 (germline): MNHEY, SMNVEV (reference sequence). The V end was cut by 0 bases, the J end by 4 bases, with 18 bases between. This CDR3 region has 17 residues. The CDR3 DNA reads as TGTGCCAGCAGTTTATCTAAACGGCCAGAGACTTTCTATGGCTACACCTTC. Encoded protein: CASSLSKRPETFYGYTF.

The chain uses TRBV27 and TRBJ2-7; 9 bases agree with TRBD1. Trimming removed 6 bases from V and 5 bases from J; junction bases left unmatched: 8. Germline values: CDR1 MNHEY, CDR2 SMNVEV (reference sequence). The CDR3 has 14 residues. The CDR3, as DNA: TGTGCCAGCAGCCCCGGGACAGGGTTCCACGAGCAGTACTTC. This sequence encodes CASSPGTGFHEQYF.

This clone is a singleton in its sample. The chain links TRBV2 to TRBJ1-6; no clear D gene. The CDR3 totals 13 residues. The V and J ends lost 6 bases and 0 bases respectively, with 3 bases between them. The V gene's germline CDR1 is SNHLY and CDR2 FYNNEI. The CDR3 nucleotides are TGTGCCAGCAGGAGCTCCTATAATTCACCCCTCCACTTT. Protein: CASRSSYNSPLHF.

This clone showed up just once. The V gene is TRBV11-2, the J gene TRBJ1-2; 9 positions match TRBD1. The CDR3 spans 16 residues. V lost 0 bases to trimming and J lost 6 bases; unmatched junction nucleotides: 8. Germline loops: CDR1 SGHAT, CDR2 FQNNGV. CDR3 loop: CASSLDGTGFQNGYTF. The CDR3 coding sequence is TGTGCCAGCAGCTTAGACGGGACAGGGTTCCAGAATGGCTACACCTTC.

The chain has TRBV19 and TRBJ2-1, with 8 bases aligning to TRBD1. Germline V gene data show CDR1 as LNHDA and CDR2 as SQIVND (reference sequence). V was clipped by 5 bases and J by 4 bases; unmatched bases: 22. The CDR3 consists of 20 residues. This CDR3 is CASSRSQPGQATSRYNEQFF. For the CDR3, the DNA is TGTGCCAGTAGTCGCTCTCAACCGGGACAGGCAACTAGCCGTTACAATGAGCAGTTCTTC.

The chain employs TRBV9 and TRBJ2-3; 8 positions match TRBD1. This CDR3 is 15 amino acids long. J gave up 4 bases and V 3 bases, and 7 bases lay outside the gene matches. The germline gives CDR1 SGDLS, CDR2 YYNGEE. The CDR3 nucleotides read TGTGCCAGCAGCGCCCTCTACAGGGGGTCAGATACGCAGTATTTT. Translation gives CASSALYRGSDTQYF.

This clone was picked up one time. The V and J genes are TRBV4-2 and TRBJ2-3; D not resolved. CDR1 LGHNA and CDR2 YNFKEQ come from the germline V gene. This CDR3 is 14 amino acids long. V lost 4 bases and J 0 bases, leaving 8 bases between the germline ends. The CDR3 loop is CASSPTSSTDTQYF. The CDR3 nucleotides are TGTGCCAGCAGCCCAACTTCCAGCACAGATACGCAGTATTTT.

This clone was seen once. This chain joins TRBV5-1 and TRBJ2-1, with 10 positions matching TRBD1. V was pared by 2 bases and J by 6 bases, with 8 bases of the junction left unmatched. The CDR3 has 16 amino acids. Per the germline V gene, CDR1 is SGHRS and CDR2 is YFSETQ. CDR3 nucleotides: TGCGCCAGCAGCTTAAAGACAGGGGGCGCGGTCAATGAGCAGTTCTTC. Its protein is CASSLKTGGAVNEQFF. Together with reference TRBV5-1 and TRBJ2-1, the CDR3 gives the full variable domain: KAGVTQTPRYLIKTRGQQVTLSCSPISGHRSVSWYQQTPGQGLQFLFEYFSETQRNKGNFPGRFSGRQFSNSRSEMNVSTLELGDSALYLCASSLKTGGAVNEQFFGPGTRLTVL.

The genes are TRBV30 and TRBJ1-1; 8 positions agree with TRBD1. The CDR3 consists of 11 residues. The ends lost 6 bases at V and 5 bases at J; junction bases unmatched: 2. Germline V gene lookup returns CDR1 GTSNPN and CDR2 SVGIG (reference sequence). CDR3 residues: CACQGATEAFF. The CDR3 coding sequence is TGTGCCTGTCAGGGGGCAACTGAAGCTTTCTTT.

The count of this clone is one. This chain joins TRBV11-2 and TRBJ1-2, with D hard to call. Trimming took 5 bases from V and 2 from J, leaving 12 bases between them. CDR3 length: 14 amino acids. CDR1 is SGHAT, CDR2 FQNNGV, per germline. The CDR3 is CASSNSRVNYGYTF. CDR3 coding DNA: TGTGCCAGCAGCAATAGTCGGGTCAACTATGGCTACACCTTC.

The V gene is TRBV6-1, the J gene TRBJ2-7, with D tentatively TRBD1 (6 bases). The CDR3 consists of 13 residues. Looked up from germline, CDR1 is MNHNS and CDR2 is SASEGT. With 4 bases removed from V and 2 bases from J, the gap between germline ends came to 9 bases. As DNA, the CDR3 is TGTGCCAGCAGTGTTCAGGGGCCCTACGAGCAGTACTTC. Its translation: CASSVQGPYEQYF.

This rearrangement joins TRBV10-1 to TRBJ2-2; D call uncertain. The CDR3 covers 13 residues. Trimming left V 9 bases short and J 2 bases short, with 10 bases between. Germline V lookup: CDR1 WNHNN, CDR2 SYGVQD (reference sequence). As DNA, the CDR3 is TGCGCCAGTTCCCGGGTAAACACCGGGGAGCTGTTTTTT. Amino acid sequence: CASSRVNTGELFF.

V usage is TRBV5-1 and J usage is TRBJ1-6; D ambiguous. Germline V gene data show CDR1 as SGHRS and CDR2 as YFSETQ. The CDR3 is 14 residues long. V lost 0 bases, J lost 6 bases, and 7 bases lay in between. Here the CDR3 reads CASSLGQSNSPLHF. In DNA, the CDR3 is TGCGCCAGCAGCTTGGGGCAGTCTAATTCACCCCTCCACTTT.

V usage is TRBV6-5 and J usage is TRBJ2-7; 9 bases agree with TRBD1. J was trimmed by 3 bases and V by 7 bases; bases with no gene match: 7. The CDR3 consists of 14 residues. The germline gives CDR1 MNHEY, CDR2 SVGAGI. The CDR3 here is CASTPGDRVYEQYF. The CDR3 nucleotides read TGTGCCAGCACCCCAGGGGACAGGGTCTACGAGCAGTACTTC.

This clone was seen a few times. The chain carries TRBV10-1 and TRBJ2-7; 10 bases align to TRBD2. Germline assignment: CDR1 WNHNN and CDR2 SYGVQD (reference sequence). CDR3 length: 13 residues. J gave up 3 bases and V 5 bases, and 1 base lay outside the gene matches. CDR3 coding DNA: TGCGCCAGCAGTCGGACTAGCGGCTACGAGCAGTACTTC. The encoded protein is CASSRTSGYEQYF.

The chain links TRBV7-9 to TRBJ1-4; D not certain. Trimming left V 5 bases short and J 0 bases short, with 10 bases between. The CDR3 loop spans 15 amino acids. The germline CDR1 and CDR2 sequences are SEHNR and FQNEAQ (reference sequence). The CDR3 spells CASSPYIATNEKLFF. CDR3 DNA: TGTGCCAGCAGCCCATACATTGCAACTAATGAAAAACTGTTTTTT.

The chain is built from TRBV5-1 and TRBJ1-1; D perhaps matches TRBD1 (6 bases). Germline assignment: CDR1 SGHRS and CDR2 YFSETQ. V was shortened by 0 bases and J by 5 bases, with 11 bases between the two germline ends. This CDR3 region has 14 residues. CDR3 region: CASSLAGRGTEAFF. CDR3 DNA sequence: TGCGCCAGCAGCTTGGCCGGAAGGGGGACTGAAGCTTTCTTT. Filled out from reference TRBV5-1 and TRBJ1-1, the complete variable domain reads KAGVTQTPRYLIKTRGQQVTLSCSPISGHRSVSWYQQTPGQGLQFLFEYFSETQRNKGNFPGRFSGRQFSNSRSEMNVSTLELGDSALYLCASSLAGRGTEAFFGQGTRLTVV.

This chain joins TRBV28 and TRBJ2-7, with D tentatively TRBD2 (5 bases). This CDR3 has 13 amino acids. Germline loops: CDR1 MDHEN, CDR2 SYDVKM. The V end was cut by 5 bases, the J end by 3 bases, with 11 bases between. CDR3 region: CASSISRDYEQYF. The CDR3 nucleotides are TGTGCCAGCAGTATAAGCCGGGACTACGAGCAGTACTTC.

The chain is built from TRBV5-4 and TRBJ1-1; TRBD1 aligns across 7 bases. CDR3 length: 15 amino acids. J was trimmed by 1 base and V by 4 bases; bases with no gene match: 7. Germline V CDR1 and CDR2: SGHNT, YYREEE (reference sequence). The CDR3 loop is CASSPGQLRNTEAFF. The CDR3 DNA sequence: TGTGCCAGCAGCCCGGGACAGTTGAGGAACACTGAAGCTTTCTTT.

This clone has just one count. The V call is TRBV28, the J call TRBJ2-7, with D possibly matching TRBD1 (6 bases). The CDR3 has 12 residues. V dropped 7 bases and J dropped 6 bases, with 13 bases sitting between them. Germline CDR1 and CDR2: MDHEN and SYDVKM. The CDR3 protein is CASKAQGLEQYF. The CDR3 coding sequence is TGTGCCAGCAAGGCGCAGGGGCTCGAGCAGTACTTC.

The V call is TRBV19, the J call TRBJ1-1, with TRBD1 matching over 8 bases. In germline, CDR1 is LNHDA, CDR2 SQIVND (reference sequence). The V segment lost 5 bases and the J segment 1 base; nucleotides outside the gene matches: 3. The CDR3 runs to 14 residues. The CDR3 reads CASSQQGGNTEAFF. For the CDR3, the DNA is TGTGCCAGTAGTCAACAGGGGGGGAACACTGAAGCTTTCTTT.

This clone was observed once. The CDR3 DNA reads TGTGCCATCCGGGACACCGATCAGCCCCAGCATTTT. Encoded protein: CAIRDTDQPQHF. J is TRBJ1-5 and V is TRBV6-1; a weak D match, TRBD1 (6 bases). V dropped 10 bases and J dropped 5 bases, with 12 bases sitting between them. CDR1 is MNHNS and CDR2 is SASEGT in the germline V gene. The CDR3 is made up of 12 amino acids.

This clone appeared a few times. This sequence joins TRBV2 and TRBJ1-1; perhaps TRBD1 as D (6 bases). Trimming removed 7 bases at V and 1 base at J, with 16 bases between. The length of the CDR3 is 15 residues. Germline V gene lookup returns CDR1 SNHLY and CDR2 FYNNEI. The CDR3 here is CASTKREGGNTEAFF. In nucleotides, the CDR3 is TGTGCCAGCACCAAAAGGGAGGGGGGGAACACTGAAGCTTTCTTT.

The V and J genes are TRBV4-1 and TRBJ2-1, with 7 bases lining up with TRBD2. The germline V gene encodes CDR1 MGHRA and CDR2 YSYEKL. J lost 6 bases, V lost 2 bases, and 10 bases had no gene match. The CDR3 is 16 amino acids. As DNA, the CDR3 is TGCGCCAGCAGCCAAAACCTAGCGGAAAGCGGCAATGAGCAGTTCTTC. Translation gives CASSQNLAESGNEQFF.

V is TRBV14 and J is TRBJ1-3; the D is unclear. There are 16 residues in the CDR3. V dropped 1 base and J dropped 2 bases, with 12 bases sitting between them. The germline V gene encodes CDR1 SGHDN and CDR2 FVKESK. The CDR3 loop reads CASSQGGVTTGNTIYF. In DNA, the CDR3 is TGTGCCAGCAGCCAAGGTGGCGTCACTACTGGAAACACCATATATTTT.

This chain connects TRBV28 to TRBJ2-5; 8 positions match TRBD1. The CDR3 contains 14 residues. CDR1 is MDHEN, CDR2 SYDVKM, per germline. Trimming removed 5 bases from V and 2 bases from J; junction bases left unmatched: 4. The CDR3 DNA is TGTGCCAGCAGTATCGGGACAGGTCAAGAGACCCAGTACTTC. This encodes CASSIGTGQETQYF.